This is a list of T cell receptor beta chains from one sample in a study of STAT5B mutations in CD4+ large granular lymphocyte leukemia. Libraries were prepared by immunoSEQ multiplex PCR; TCRdb keeps only in-frame clonotypes and omits some of them. The sample has nearly 45,000 clones; just over 85% are singletons. Sequencing was performed on CD4+ T cells from blood buffy coats. The receptors stem from a human donor in good health. CDR3s leave out the opening cysteine and the closing phenylalanine or tryptophan.

j_call v_call cdr3_aa
TRBJ1-3 TRBV5-1 ASSLGGPGNTIY
TRBJ1-5 TRBV21-1 ASSQQGVASNQPQH
TRBJ2-3 TRBV4-2 ASSQGTSGRTDTQY
TRBJ2-7 TRBV11-2 ASSSSFVGSYEQY
TRBJ2-7 TRBV27 ASSPDRRGRPSYEQY
TRBJ2-2 TRBV2 AREAGRNTGELF
TRBJ1-2 TRBV27 ASSSRLELGPHGYT
TRBJ2-1 TRBV18 ASSPLRGVNEQF
TRBJ2-7 TRBV5-1 ASSPVGGVGEQY
TRBJ2-2 TRBV19 ASKRSGRTGELF
TRBJ1-5 TRBV28 ASSLSNTGQPQH
TRBJ1-1 TRBV6-1 ASSEGGLNTEAF
TRBJ2-3 TRBV9 ASSVDEGTDTQY
TRBJ1-3 TRBV5-5 ASSPPGGGNTIY
TRBJ2-1 TRBV19 ASSTKTSGNNEQF
TRBJ1-1 TRBV19 ASSMKPNTEAF
TRBJ2-3 TRBV20-1 SAAEREPQY
TRBJ2-7 TRBV6-1 ASSNRQGGSYEQY
TRBJ1-1 TRBV5-1 ASSLAGYTEAF
TRBJ1-2 TRBV10-3 AISGRAGVINYGYT
TRBJ2-3 TRBV2 ASRWSGTDTQY
TRBJ1-1 TRBV4-1 ASSQDGQLRPEAF
TRBJ1-2 TRBV20-1 SANRGGGYT
TRBJ2-7 TRBV7-8 ASSQQGGGYEQY
TRBJ1-5 TRBV6-1 ASSDRDAQPQH
TRBJ2-3 TRBV7-2 ASSFLRDTQY
TRBJ1-5 TRBV5-8 ASTLEEGQPQH
TRBJ2-7 TRBV6-1 ASSDLGAGGRYEQY
TRBJ1-5 TRBV6-1 ASSETRGQPQH
TRBJ1-3 TRBV5-1 ASSLPGRGNTIY
TRBJ1-5 TRBV6-8 ASSSPDRNNQPQH
TRBJ1-4 TRBV5-1 ASSSTGTEGKLF
TRBJ2-3 TRBV28 ASSTDTQY
TRBJ2-3 TRBV7-2 ASSLQSSGGDTQY
TRBJ2-1 TRBV4-3 ASSQEVGSLEQF
TRBJ2-7 TRBV27 ASSLFTGPTYGQY
TRBJ1-5 TRBV2 ASRDRGGSQPQH
TRBJ2-5 TRBV12-5 ASGLGASGSETQY
TRBJ1-2 TRBV2 ASSLGQGINYGYT
TRBJ1-1 TRBV28 ASGQVNTEAF
TRBJ2-7 TRBV7-2 ASSPLRYEQY
TRBJ1-1 TRBV7-9 ASSLKGAMNTEAF
TRBJ2-1 TRBV7-2 ASSSQGQTKNEQF
TRBJ2-6 TRBV5-4 ASEGVSGANVLT
TRBJ2-7 TRBV4-2 ASSQDSQSLEQY
TRBJ2-3 TRBV27 ASSALEVNGDTQY
TRBJ2-1 TRBV7-2 ASSVQGSYNEQF
TRBJ1-1 TRBV9 ASSVDQYTEAF
TRBJ2-1 TRBV7-9 ASSLARDRDEQF
TRBJ2-1 TRBV30 AWSLSQGGAF
TRBJ2-1 TRBV10-3 AIGRLAGGSYNEQF
TRBJ2-3 TRBV27 ATRPVGDTQY